The 17 T cell receptor beta chains presented below share a single source sample, sequenced in a study of shared clonotypes between healthy human individuals. Profiling relied on immunoSEQ multiplex PCR, and the TCRdb table lists in-frame clones only, not all of them. Among about 2.3 million clones listed, just under 95% were seen once. The specimen sequenced was naive CD4+ T cells from PBMCs. Subset defined: CD45RA+ positively selected. The receptors originated from a man younger than 30 in good health. Some clones in this sample may be carry-over from other donors' samples.

This clone was observed a single time. The J gene is TRBJ2-2, the V gene TRBV29-1; D possibly corresponds to TRBD1 (5 bases). The germline CDR1 and CDR2 sequences are SQVTM and ANQGSEA. V was trimmed by 4 bases and J by 1 base, leaving 10 bases between them. The CDR3 has 14 residues. DNA for the CDR3: TGCAGCGTTGCAGTCGACAGGAACACCGGGGAGCTGTTTTTT. Translating it yields CSVAVDRNTGELFF.

This chain joins TRBV28 and TRBJ2-2; D is possibly TRBD1 (6 bases). The V end lost 6 bases, the J end lost 5 bases, and 25 bases lay between the germline ends. Germline-derived CDR1 and CDR2 are MDHEN and SYDVKM. The CDR3 totals 18 residues. DNA for the CDR3: TGTGCCAGCAGACCAGGGGTCTTTGTACGCAGGGGTACCGGGGAGCTGTTTTTT. Translated, it gives CASRPGVFVRRGTGELFF.

A note on this clone: Other DNA sequences in the same sample also yield this CDR3. J is TRBJ2-3 and V is TRBV2; 11 bases are shared with TRBD2. Looked up from germline, CDR1 is SNHLY and CDR2 is FYNNEI. V was clipped by 6 bases and J by 1 base; unmatched bases: 3. The CDR3 length is 15 residues. CDR3 sequence: CASRETSGGTDTQYF. The CDR3 region has the DNA TGTGCCAGCAGGGAGACTAGCGGGGGCACAGATACGCAGTATTTT.

The gene calls are TRBV5-6 and TRBJ2-3; no clear D gene. Trimming took off 0 bases at V and 2 bases at J, with 10 bases between the two ends. The CDR3 totals 15 residues. The germline V gene encodes CDR1 SGHDT and CDR2 YYEEEE. The CDR3 coding sequence is TGTGCCAGCAGCTTGGGCCGTTTTAACACAGATACGCAGTATTTT. Protein sequence: CASSLGRFNTDTQYF.

Only one count was recorded for this clone. V and J are TRBV5-1 and TRBJ2-1; maybe TRBD2 (6 bases). From germline, CDR1 is SGHRS and CDR2 YFSETQ. Deletions cut 4 bases from V and 4 bases from J, with 27 bases between. The CDR3 has 19 amino acids. CDR3: CASSHQRVRARAPYNEQFF. Here the CDR3 DNA reads TGCGCCAGCAGCCACCAGCGGGTGAGGGCCCGGGCGCCATACAATGAGCAGTTCTTC. The full variable domain, with the rest looked up from reference TRBV5-1 and TRBJ2-1, is KAGVTQTPRYLIKTRGQQVTLSCSPISGHRSVSWYQQTPGQGLQFLFEYFSETQRNKGNFPGRFSGRQFSNSRSEMNVSTLELGDSALYLCASSHQRVRARAPYNEQFFGPGTRLTVL.

This chain links TRBV5-1 with TRBJ2-3, with TRBD2 matching over 12 bases. The CDR3 contains 15 residues. Germline loops: CDR1 SGHRS, CDR2 YFSETQ. Trimming removed 0 bases from V and 5 bases from J; junction bases left unmatched: 1. The CDR3 DNA sequence: TGCGCCAGCAGCTTGGCTAGCGGGAGGGGAGATACGCAGTATTTT. Protein: CASSLASGRGDTQYF. Based on the CDR3 plus reference TRBV5-1 and TRBJ2-3, the full variable domain is KAGVTQTPRYLIKTRGQQVTLSCSPISGHRSVSWYQQTPGQGLQFLFEYFSETQRNKGNFPGRFSGRQFSNSRSEMNVSTLELGDSALYLCASSLASGRGDTQYFGPGTRLTVL.

The CDR3 region has the DNA TGTGCCAGCAGCCAAGACAGATACAATGAGCAGTTCTTC. Translation: CASSQDRYNEQFF. The rearrangement uses TRBV7-3 and TRBJ2-1; possible D gene TRBD1, 5 bases. The CDR3 sequence is 13 residues long. Trimming removed 5 bases from V and 4 bases from J, with 9 bases in between. The germline V gene encodes CDR1 SGHTA and CDR2 FQGTGA.

In regard to this clone: Other nucleotide sequences from this sample produce the same CDR3. The genes are TRBV7-2 and TRBJ2-7; D tentatively reads TRBD1 or TRBD2 (5 bases each). The CDR3 is 15 amino acids. CDR1 is SGHTA and CDR2 is FQGNSA in the germline V gene. V was clipped by 1 base and J by 0 bases, with 10 bases between them. CDR3 sequence reads: CASSLGGTVSYEQYF. The CDR3 nucleotides read TGTGCCAGCAGCTTAGGGGGGACGGTCTCCTACGAGCAGTACTTC.

V usage is TRBV7-2 and J usage is TRBJ1-2, with D uncertain. CDR1 is SGHTA and CDR2 is FQGNSA in the germline V gene. With 3 bases removed from V and 1 base from J, the gap between germline ends came to 6 bases. This CDR3 contains 13 residues. CDR3 sequence reads: CASSFFSNYGYTF. CDR3 in DNA: TGTGCCAGCAGCTTTTTCAGTAACTATGGCTACACCTTC.

Notes on this clone: Other nucleotide sequences in the sample specify the same CDR3. V and J are TRBV2 and TRBJ2-5; D call uncertain. Deletions cut 4 bases from V and 3 bases from J, with 6 bases between. The CDR3 is 12 residues long. Germline CDR1 reads SNHLY; CDR2 reads FYNNEI. This CDR3 is CASSAQEETQYF. The DNA for the CDR3 is TGTGCCAGCAGTGCCCAGGAAGAGACCCAGTACTTC.

Concerning this clone: The sample has other DNA sequences that encode this CDR3 too. V usage is TRBV7-9 and J usage is TRBJ2-7; D possibly corresponds to TRBD1 (5 bases). V gave up 5 bases and J gave up 4 bases, with 9 bases separating them. Germline CDR1 is SEHNR and CDR2 is FQNEAQ (reference sequence). The CDR3 runs 12 residues. The chain's CDR3 is CASSQGVYEQYF. The CDR3 region has the DNA TGTGCCAGCAGCCAAGGGGTGTACGAGCAGTACTTC.

This chain's CDR3 is CASRRDQETQYF. In DNA, the CDR3 is TGTGCCAGTAGACGGGACCAAGAGACCCAGTACTTC. This chain links TRBV7-2 with TRBJ2-5; no firm D call. The CDR3 runs to 12 residues. Per the germline V gene, CDR1 is SGHTA and CDR2 is FQGNSA. Trimming left V 9 bases short and J 0 bases short, with 8 bases between. Drawing the rest from reference TRBV7-2 and TRBJ2-5, the complete variable domain is GAGVSQSPSNKVTEKGKDVELRCDPISGHTALYWYRQSLGQGLEFLIYFQGNSAPDKSGLPSDRFSAERTGGSVSTLTIQRTQQEDSAVYLCASRRDQETQYFGPGTRLLVL.

The V gene is TRBV4-2, the J gene TRBJ2-7; 11 bases map to TRBD1. This CDR3 is 16 amino acids long. Germline CDR1 LGHNA, CDR2 YNFKEQ. Losses at the gene ends were 0 bases for V and 1 base for J; bases not matched to a gene: 2. CDR3 sequence: CASSQERDRGSYEQYF. The CDR3 DNA follows: TGTGCCAGCAGCCAAGAAAGGGACAGGGGGTCCTACGAGCAGTACTTC.

The chain joins TRBV28 to TRBJ1-1; TRBD1 aligns across 9 bases. CDR1 and CDR2 from the germline V gene are MDHEN and SYDVKM. With 5 bases clipped from V and 3 bases from J, the junction kept 1 base outside the gene matches. The CDR3 is made up of 13 amino acids. The CDR3 DNA is TGTGCCAGCAGTGGGACAGGGTACACTGAAGCTTTCTTT. It is translated as CASSGTGYTEAFF.

The sample holds one count of this clone. The chain links TRBV6-5 to TRBJ2-7; the D is unclear. Germline V CDR1 and CDR2: MNHEY, SVGAGI. The CDR3 consists of 15 residues. The germline V and J ends were trimmed by 0 bases and 3 bases, with 12 bases remaining between them. The DNA for the CDR3 is TGTGCCAGCAGTTACTCCCCTCGGGTCATCTACGAGCAGTACTTC. Translation gives CASSYSPRVIYEQYF.

The chain couples TRBV28 to TRBJ1-5; D is undetermined. The CDR3 loop spans 15 amino acids. Germline loops: CDR1 MDHEN, CDR2 SYDVKM. V lost 5 bases and J lost 2, with 13 bases in between. The DNA of the CDR3 is TGTGCCAGCAGTACCCCGGGTAGGGGCAATCAGCCCCAGCATTTT. This codes for CASSTPGRGNQPQHF.

The chain has TRBV11-3 and TRBJ2-7, with 7 nucleotides matching TRBD1. V trimming: 0 bases; J trimming: 0 bases; junction bases outside the gene matches: 5. The CDR3 contains 16 residues. The germline V gene encodes CDR1 SGHNT and CDR2 YENEEA. The CDR3 loop is CASSLEAGGNSYEQYF. The CDR3 DNA reads as TGTGCCAGCAGCTTAGAGGCAGGGGGAAACTCCTACGAGCAGTACTTC.